This TCR beta chain is from a study of blood T cell repertoires in COVID-19. About the study: The United States, Italy and Spain provided the acute and convalescent COVID-19 samples. Sources were T cells, B-cell-depleted T cells, or PBMCs; the material itself was cDNA or gDNA.

In the original processing: Estimated nucleated cell counts came from reference gene primer amplification. This table comes from immunoSEQ multiplex PCR, and its TCRdb copy is limited to in-frame clones, with some not included. The D gene and trimming were derived from the DNA, and the V and J assignments and clone size from that table. In the table there are under 200,000 clones, roughly 80% of which are singletons. Germline assignment: CDR1 ENHRY and CDR2 SYGVKD. CDR3 size: 17 residues. With respect to this clone: At one end the junction does not follow the germline gene, possibly because of a read error.

The sequence came from a human donor in a cohort sampled during active COVID-19. This chain links TRBV10-3 with TRBJ1-2; D not resolved. Sequenced sample: peripheral blood. CDR3 sequence (DNA): TGTGCCATCAGCCTAACTAGTCCGGGATCGACTAAATATGGCTACACCTTC. It encodes CAISLTSPGSTKYGYTF.